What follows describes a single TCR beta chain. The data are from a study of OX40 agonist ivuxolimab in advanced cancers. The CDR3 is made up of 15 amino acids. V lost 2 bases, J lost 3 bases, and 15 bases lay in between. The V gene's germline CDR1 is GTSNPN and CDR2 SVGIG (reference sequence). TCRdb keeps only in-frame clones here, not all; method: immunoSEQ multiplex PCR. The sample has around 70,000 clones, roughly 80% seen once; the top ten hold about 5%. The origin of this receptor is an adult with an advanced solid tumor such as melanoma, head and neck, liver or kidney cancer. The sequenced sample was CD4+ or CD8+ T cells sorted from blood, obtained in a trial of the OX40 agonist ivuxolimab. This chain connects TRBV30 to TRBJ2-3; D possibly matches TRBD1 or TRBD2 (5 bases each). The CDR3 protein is CAWSPGLKATDTQYF. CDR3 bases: TGTGCCTGGAGTCCGGGGCTTAAGGCTACAGATACGCAGTATTTT.